Each of the 20 T cell receptor beta chains below was sequenced from the same sample in a study of blood T cell repertoires in COVID-19. Libraries were prepared by immunoSEQ multiplex PCR; TCRdb keeps only in-frame clonotypes and omits some of them. The sample records 250,000 or so clones, approximately 86% being singletons. The source material was peripheral blood. The receptors stem from a woman aged 55 to 70 with active or convalescent COVID-19.

V usage is TRBV27 and J usage is TRBJ2-2; 9 nucleotides align to TRBD1. The junction had 9 bases not matched to a gene; V was cut back by 6 bases and J by 7 bases. Germline V gene data show CDR1 as MNHEY and CDR2 as SMNVEV (reference sequence). The CDR3 sequence is 15 residues long. The CDR3 reads CASRQGQGIIGELFF. For the CDR3, the DNA is TGTGCCAGCAGGCAGGGACAGGGTATTATCGGGGAGCTGTTTTTT.

DNA of the CDR3: TGTGCCAGCAGCTGGGGGCTGATGGACACCATATATTTT. Residues: CASSWGLMDTIYF. This chain uses TRBV5-6 with TRBJ1-3; possibly TRBD1 for D (6 bases). The CDR3 runs to 13 residues. CDR1 is SGHDT, CDR2 YYEEEE, per germline. Trimming took off 3 bases at V and 8 bases at J, with 12 bases between the two ends.

This clone was detected once. The rearrangement links TRBV5-1 to TRBJ2-1; 9 bases fit TRBD1. From germline, CDR1 is SGHRS and CDR2 YFSETQ. J lost 5 bases, V lost 4 bases, and 4 bases had no gene match. CDR3 length: 14 residues. This chain's CDR3 is CASSGDRVDNEQFF. The CDR3 DNA follows: TGCGCCAGCAGCGGGGACAGGGTTGACAATGAGCAGTTCTTC.

This sequence joins TRBV27 and TRBJ2-5, with a tentative D call TRBD2 (6 bases). Germline V CDR1 and CDR2: MNHEY, SMNVEV (reference sequence). With 6 bases removed from V and 2 bases from J, the gap between germline ends came to 19 bases. This CDR3 comprises 16 residues. For the CDR3, the DNA is TGTGCCAGCAGGCCTCTGGGGGGTGGAGAACAAGAGACCCAGTACTTC. Its protein product is CASRPLGGGEQETQYF.

This clone was seen just once. The chain uses TRBV7-8 and TRBJ2-7; 11 bases map to TRBD1. The length of the CDR3 is 16 residues. Losses at the gene ends were 1 base for V and 9 bases for J; bases not matched to a gene: 11. The V gene's germline CDR1 is SGHVS and CDR2 FQNEAQ. The CDR3 bases are TGTGCCAGCAGCTTAGGAGGGGACAGGGGGGCTTACTGGCAGTACGTC. Amino acids: CASSLGGDRGAYWQYV.

The chain combines TRBV28 with TRBJ1-2; D uncertain. The CDR3 totals 14 residues. The germline V gene has CDR1 MDHEN and CDR2 SYDVKM. The V end was cut by 6 bases, the J end by 4 bases, with 15 bases between. CDR3 loop: CASSTAETFYGYTF. The CDR3 coding sequence is TGTGCCAGCAGCACCGCGGAGACCTTCTATGGCTACACCTTC.

The gene calls are TRBV4-1 and TRBJ1-6; D uncertain. The germline V gene encodes CDR1 MGHRA and CDR2 YSYEKL. V was trimmed by 1 base and J by 0 bases, leaving 7 bases between them. The CDR3 runs to 16 residues. The CDR3 loop is CASSQVPSSYNSPLHF. CDR3 nucleotides: TGCGCCAGCAGCCAAGTCCCCAGCTCCTATAATTCACCCCTCCACTTT.

This sequence joins TRBV5-1 and TRBJ2-5; D unresolved. Deletions cut 5 bases from V and 4 bases from J, with 12 bases between. The CDR3 is 13 residues long. Germline CDR1 reads SGHRS; CDR2 reads YFSETQ. CDR3 amino acids: CASRRSERETQYF. In nucleotides, the CDR3 is TGCGCCAGCAGGAGGTCGGAAAGAGAGACCCAGTACTTC.

V gene TRBV5-1 combines with J gene TRBJ1-2; D is uncertain. The V gene's germline CDR1 is SGHRS and CDR2 YFSETQ. Trimming took off 1 base at V and 0 bases at J, with 22 bases between the two ends. The CDR3 extends over 19 amino acids. The CDR3 here is CASSLFGVDTRRANYGYTF. The CDR3 bases are TGCGCCAGCAGCTTGTTTGGTGTAGACACCCGAAGAGCTAACTATGGCTACACCTTC.

The chain recombines TRBV29-1 with TRBJ1-1; D gene uncertain. Germline CDR1 and CDR2: SQVTM and ANQGSEA. Deletions cut 5 bases from V and 2 bases from J, with 6 bases between. This CDR3 region has 11 residues. DNA of the CDR3: TGCAGCGTTAGGACTAACACTGAAGCTTTCTTT. Translated, it gives CSVRTNTEAFF.

This chain uses TRBV4-1 with TRBJ1-6, with 7 bases matching TRBD1. This CDR3 contains 20 residues. V shed 0 bases, J shed 0 bases, and the junction held 11 bases outside the gene matches. The germline V gene has CDR1 MGHRA and CDR2 YSYEKL. CDR3 DNA: TGCGCCAGCAGCCAAGATCCGGGGAGACAGGGAGGCTCCTATAATTCACCCCTCCACTTT. It translates to CASSQDPGRQGGSYNSPLHF.

The V call is TRBV28, the J call TRBJ1-6, with TRBD1 matching over 7 bases. Trimming removed 6 bases from V and 6 bases from J; junction bases left unmatched: 8. The germline V gene has CDR1 MDHEN and CDR2 SYDVKM. The CDR3 runs to 15 residues. The CDR3 DNA reads TGTGCCAGCAGACGAACAGGGGAAAGTAATTCACCCCTCCACTTT. Its protein is CASRRTGESNSPLHF.

The chain joins TRBV11-2 to TRBJ1-5, with 7 positions matching TRBD1. CDR1 SGHAT and CDR2 FQNNGV come from the germline V gene. This CDR3 contains 14 residues. The trim removed 6 bases at V and 9 bases at J, leaving 11 bases unmatched. The CDR3 region has the DNA TGTGCCAGCAGATCAGGGACAGTCGGTTGGCCCCAGCATTTT. Translated, it gives CASRSGTVGWPQHF.

This clone occurred a few times. The genes are TRBV11-2 and TRBJ1-2; 10 nucleotides match TRBD1. Trimming took 4 bases from V and 4 from J; bases not matched to a gene: 6. This CDR3 is built from 15 residues. Per the germline V gene, CDR1 is SGHAT and CDR2 is FQNNGV. The CDR3 nucleotides read TGTGCCAGCAGCTCATCGGACAGGGGGGCCTATGGCTACACCTTC. Its translation: CASSSSDRGAYGYTF.

The gene calls are TRBV5-6 and TRBJ1-1; a possible D gene is TRBD1 (6 bases). The CDR3 spans 15 residues. V gave up 0 bases and J gave up 11 bases, with 20 bases separating them. CDR1 is SGHDT, CDR2 YYEEEE, per germline. Written as DNA, the CDR3 is TGTGCCAGCAGCTTGGACCAGGACAGTAGACCGAGGGCTTTCTTT. Translation: CASSLDQDSRPRAFF.

This rearrangement joins TRBV19 to TRBJ2-7, with 11 bases matching TRBD1. The germline V gene encodes CDR1 LNHDA and CDR2 SQIVND (reference sequence). J was trimmed by 6 bases and V by 4 bases; bases with no gene match: 8. This CDR3 spans 15 amino acids. The CDR3 reads CASSTRTGGLFEQYF. In nucleotides, the CDR3 is TGTGCCAGTAGTACGAGGACAGGGGGCTTATTCGAGCAGTACTTC.

This clone was counted ten times or more. V gene TRBV3-1 (or the pseudogene TRBV3-2) combines with J gene TRBJ2-1, with D unresolved. Per germline, CDR1 LGHDT and CDR2 YNNKEL (reference sequence). The CDR3 has 16 amino acids. The V and J ends lost 2 bases and 3 bases respectively, with 14 bases between them. The CDR3 loop is CASSQSSGLGYNEQFF. The CDR3 DNA reads TGTGCCAGCAGCCAAAGTTCAGGATTGGGCTACAATGAGCAGTTCTTC.

The CDR3: CASSERGQDNSPLHF. CDR3 DNA sequence: TGTGCCAGCTCGGAGAGAGGACAGGATAATTCACCCCTCCACTTT. V is TRBV6-4 and J is TRBJ1-6; 7 bases are a match to TRBD1. The CDR3 is 15 residues long. J lost 5 bases, V lost 8 bases, and 9 bases had no gene match. Germline values: CDR1 MRHNA, CDR2 SNTAGT.

The chain recombines TRBV9 with TRBJ2-2; 11 positions agree with TRBD1. V lost 3 bases and J lost 4; bases outside the gene matches: 5. Per germline, CDR1 SGDLS and CDR2 YYNGEE. The CDR3 is 16 amino acids. In nucleotides, the CDR3 is TGTGCCAGCAGCGCCCGGGGGACAGGGGGCACCGGGGAGCTGTTTTTT. It is translated as CASSARGTGGTGELFF.

The rearrangement uses TRBV29-1 and TRBJ2-1, with D unresolved. The CDR3 extends over 15 amino acids. Germline V gene lookup returns CDR1 SQVTM and CDR2 ANQGSEA. V lost 7 bases and J 1 base, leaving 17 bases between the germline ends. CDR3 in amino acids: CSAQPAPGSYNEQFF. CDR3 sequence (DNA): TGCAGCGCCCAACCTGCTCCGGGTTCCTACAATGAGCAGTTCTTC.